This T cell receptor beta chain was sequenced in a study of siplizumab effects on memory and regulatory T cells. CDR3 length equals 15 residues. CDR1 is SGHDT and CDR2 is YYEEEE in the germline V gene. J was trimmed by 3 bases and V by 4 bases; bases with no gene match: 10. On this clone: The antigen is not known.

Whole-study findings and limits: Confirmation was lacking for the suppressive function of proliferating Tregs derived from siplizumab cultures. Naive T cells were seemingly more diverse than memory cells, and major contributions to the alloresponse seemed to be made by them. Siplizumab significantly reduced alloreactive sequences traceable to unstimulated CD4+ memory cells.

Sequenced by immunoSEQ multiplex PCR; TCRdb stores in-frame clones only, minus some. The sample has roughly 92,000 clones, approximately 93% seen once; the top ten hold around 0.3%. This receptor was identified in a human donor in good health. The specimen sequenced was non-Treg CD4+ T cells sorted from blood. The V gene is TRBV5-6, the J gene TRBJ2-7; 7 positions match TRBD2. CDR3 nucleotide sequence: TGTGCCAGCAGCCCGTGGAGTGGGACTATCTACGAGCAGTACTTC. It encodes CASSPWSGTIYEQYF.